The 27 T cell receptor beta chains given below trace back to one sample, sequenced in a study of lymphopenia after photon versus proton radiotherapy. Only in-frame clones appear in the TCRdb table, and some are missing; sequencing was by immunoSEQ multiplex PCR. Of around 42,000 clones listed, approximately 83% were seen once; the top ten hold 2% to 2.5%. The sample in question was peripheral blood, obtained from a patient treated with photon-based radiotherapy. The receptor set was obtained from a middle-aged man with gastric cancer.

This clone was detected only a few times. This rearrangement joins TRBV6-5 to TRBJ1-5, with D uncertain. Germline CDR1 is MNHEY and CDR2 is SVGAGI. V lost 0 bases and J lost 7, with 10 bases in between. The CDR3 sequence is 14 residues long. The CDR3 sequence: CASSYSRDRQPQHF. CDR3 coding DNA: TGTGCCAGCAGTTACTCGAGAGATCGGCAGCCCCAGCATTTT.

This clone was found once. This chain links TRBV18 with TRBJ2-3; no clear D gene. The germline V gene encodes CDR1 KGHSH and CDR2 LQKENI. Trimming removed 8 bases from V and 3 bases from J, with 12 bases in between. The CDR3 has 13 amino acids. CDR3 sequence reads: CASGVGPTDTQYF. The CDR3 DNA reads TGTGCCAGCGGAGTAGGGCCAACAGATACGCAGTATTTT.

The gene calls are TRBV7-2 and TRBJ2-3, with D maybe TRBD1 (6 bases). The germline CDR1 and CDR2 sequences are SGHTA and FQGNSA. Trimming removed 5 bases from V and 4 bases from J, with 13 bases in between. The CDR3 runs to 14 residues. Written as DNA, the CDR3 is TGTGCCAGCAGCAACTTCCACAGGGCAGATACGCAGTATTTT. Translating it yields CASSNFHRADTQYF.

V is TRBV19 and J is TRBJ2-3, with TRBD1 matching over 10 bases. J was trimmed by 2 bases and V by 3 bases; bases with no gene match: 8. Per germline, CDR1 LNHDA and CDR2 SQIVND (reference sequence). This CDR3 has 17 amino acids. This CDR3 reads CASSMGTGALYTDTQYF. The CDR3 coding sequence is TGTGCCAGTAGTATGGGGACAGGGGCCCTCTACACAGATACGCAGTATTTT.

The rearrangement links TRBV4-1 to TRBJ2-2; the match to TRBD1 covers 7 bases. Per the germline V gene, CDR1 is MGHRA and CDR2 is YSYEKL. The V gene end was trimmed by 4 bases and the J gene end by 0 bases; junction bases not matched to a gene: 8. The CDR3 covers 17 residues. CDR3 region: CASSRRQGMTNTGELFF. The CDR3 DNA reads as TGCGCCAGCAGCCGCCGACAGGGAATGACGAACACCGGGGAGCTGTTTTTT.

This clone was observed once. Here the CDR3 DNA reads TGTGCCATCAGGGGGGGCGGACAGAGCTCTGGGGCCAACGTCCTGACTTTC. It is translated as CAIRGGGQSSGANVLTF. The chain links TRBV10-3 to TRBJ2-6, with D perhaps given as TRBD1 or TRBD2 (6 bases each). CDR1 is ENHRY, CDR2 SYGVKD, per germline. The length of the CDR3 is 17 residues. V was cut by 6 bases and J by 0 bases, with 15 bases left in between.

The chain recombines TRBV30 with TRBJ2-1, with 8 bases fitting TRBD1. The CDR3 contains 14 residues. The germline V gene encodes CDR1 GTSNPN and CDR2 SVGIG (reference sequence). Trimming at V came to 4 bases and at J to 4 bases, leaving 6 bases not matched to a gene. The CDR3 is CAWTGQGWYNEQFF. In DNA form, the CDR3 reads TGTGCCTGGACCGGACAGGGATGGTACAATGAGCAGTTCTTC.

DNA of the CDR3: TGTGCCAGCACCTCAGCACAGGGAACGGGCGGCTACACCTTC. Its protein product is CASTSAQGTGGYTF. The rearrangement uses TRBV27 and TRBJ1-2; TRBD1 might be the D (6 bases). The CDR3 totals 14 residues. In germline, CDR1 is MNHEY, CDR2 SMNVEV (reference sequence). V was clipped by 7 bases and J by 8 bases, with 20 bases between them.

CDR3 coding DNA: TGTGCCAGCGGGACTAGCGGGGCTCGGGAGCAGTACTTC. This sequence encodes CASGTSGAREQYF. The gene calls are TRBV25-1 and TRBJ2-7; 13 positions match TRBD2. Trimming removed 8 bases from V and 7 bases from J; junction bases left unmatched: 5. There are 13 residues in the CDR3. Germline V lookup: CDR1 MGHDK, CDR2 SYGVNS.

This clone is medium-sized by share. Other DNA sequences in this sample translate to the same CDR3. The chain joins TRBV7-2 to TRBJ2-7; the D is unclear. Trimming took 1 base from V and 4 from J, leaving 8 bases between them. The CDR3 has 13 residues. Germline V gives CDR1 SGHTA, CDR2 FQGNSA. The CDR3 region has the DNA TGTGCCAGCAGCTTAGGTCAGCTTTACGAGCAGTACTTC. Its translation: CASSLGQLYEQYF.

The chain is built from TRBV7-8 and TRBJ1-1; D is unresolved. The length of the CDR3 is 15 residues. V was shortened by 2 bases and J by 1 base, with 11 bases between the two germline ends. From germline, CDR1 is SGHVS and CDR2 FQNEAQ. The CDR3 spells CASSLSAQSNTEAFF. As DNA, the CDR3 is TGTGCCAGCAGCTTAAGTGCACAATCGAACACTGAAGCTTTCTTT.

V gene TRBV10-2 combines with J gene TRBJ1-1; D call uncertain. CDR3 length: 15 amino acids. V was shortened by 2 bases and J by 1 base, with 11 bases between the two germline ends. Germline V gene data show CDR1 as WSHSY and CDR2 as SAAADI. The DNA for the CDR3 is TGCGCCAGCAGTGAGGGGGTCTGGGGGAACACTGAAGCTTTCTTT. Translating gives CASSEGVWGNTEAFF.

A single count supports this clone. The chain employs TRBV11-3 and TRBJ2-5; perhaps TRBD2 as D (7 bases). This CDR3 comprises 13 residues. Germline CDR1 SGHNT, CDR2 YENEEA. V lost 3 bases and J lost 5, with 10 bases in between. CDR3 amino acids: CASSFGGAETQYF. The CDR3, as DNA: TGTGCCAGCAGCTTTGGGGGGGCCGAGACCCAGTACTTC.

J is TRBJ1-5 and V is TRBV28, with 7 bases that match TRBD1. The germline CDR1 and CDR2 sequences are MDHEN and SYDVKM. CDR3 length equals 15 residues. V lost 6 bases to trimming and J lost 3 bases; unmatched junction nucleotides: 8. CDR3 residues: CASSFDDRDNQPQHF. The CDR3 DNA sequence: TGTGCCAGCAGCTTTGACGACAGGGACAATCAGCCCCAGCATTTT.

The chain uses TRBV7-8 and TRBJ1-1; perhaps TRBD1 as D (5 bases). The V gene's germline CDR1 is SGHVS and CDR2 FQNEAQ. Trimming shortened V by 5 bases and J by 0 bases, and 16 bases separated the two germline ends. The CDR3 sequence is 16 residues long. CDR3 DNA: TGTGCCAGCAGCCCCCGACTAGGGGCAATGAACACTGAAGCTTTCTTT. Protein product: CASSPRLGAMNTEAFF.

This clone appeared a single time. This sequence joins TRBV10-3 and TRBJ2-5; TRBD1 aligns across 7 bases. This CDR3 contains 12 residues. V dropped 0 bases and J dropped 11; count of bases not matched to a gene: 3. Germline CDR1 and CDR2: ENHRY and SYGVKD. The CDR3 loop reads CAISESMGQQYF. The DNA for the CDR3 is TGTGCCATCAGTGAGTCCATGGGACAGCAGTACTTC.

The chain joins TRBV11-1 to TRBJ2-3; D possibly corresponds to TRBD1 (5 bases). Germline V gives CDR1 SGHAT, CDR2 FQDESV (reference sequence). Trimming removed 0 bases from V and 9 bases from J, with 16 bases in between. The CDR3 totals 15 residues. CDR3 sequence (DNA): TGTGCCAGCAGCTTAGCGGCCCAGGACATACGGACGCAGTATTTT. It yields the protein CASSLAAQDIRTQYF.

This chain uses TRBV18 with TRBJ2-3; D is possibly TRBD1 (6 bases). In germline, CDR1 is KGHSH, CDR2 LQKENI. The CDR3 is made up of 15 amino acids. Trimming left V 2 bases short and J 1 base short, with 10 bases between. CDR3 bases: TGTGCCAGCTCACCAAGTGGGGGCCGCACAGATACGCAGTATTTT. It translates to CASSPSGGRTDTQYF.

The J gene is TRBJ1-2, the V gene TRBV5-5; D gene uncertain. The V end was cut by 0 bases, the J end by 4 bases, with 10 bases between. Per the germline V gene, CDR1 is SGHKS and CDR2 is YYEKEE (reference sequence). The CDR3 extends over 14 amino acids. The CDR3 nucleotides read TGTGCCAGCAGCTTGGGCCTTATAGGCTATGGCTACACCTTC. Encoded protein: CASSLGLIGYGYTF.

The chain combines TRBV29-1 with TRBJ2-7; no firm D call. The CDR3 length is 14 residues. Deletions cut 8 bases from V and 0 bases from J, with 17 bases between. CDR1 is SQVTM, CDR2 ANQGSEA, per germline. The DNA for the CDR3 is TGCAGCCCCTTAGGGCCGCGGTCCTCCTACGAGCAGTACTTC. Protein: CSPLGPRSSYEQYF.

The V call is TRBV5-5, the J call TRBJ2-7; D ambiguous. CDR3 length equals 13 residues. With 4 bases removed from V and 3 bases from J, the gap between germline ends came to 11 bases. The germline gives CDR1 SGHKS, CDR2 YYEKEE (reference sequence). CDR3 residues: CASSGDTGYEQYF. The CDR3 region has the DNA TGTGCCAGCAGCGGCGACACCGGCTACGAGCAGTACTTC. Full variable domain (missing parts from reference TRBV5-5 and TRBJ2-7): DAGVTQSPTHLIKTRGQQVTLRCSPISGHKSVSWYQQVLGQGPQFIFQYYEKEERGRGNFPDRFSARQFPNYSSELNVNALLLGDSALYLCASSGDTGYEQYFGPGTRLTVT.

This chain links TRBV4-3 with TRBJ2-3, with D perhaps TRBD2 (5 bases). CDR1 and CDR2 (germline): LGHNA, YSLEER. V lost 0 bases, J lost 5 bases, and 12 bases lay in between. This CDR3 spans 15 amino acids. The CDR3 region has the DNA TGCGCCAGCAGCCAAGACGGGGTAGGCCTAGATACGCAGTATTTT. Its protein product is CASSQDGVGLDTQYF.

This clone was seen a single time. The rearrangement links TRBV7-2 to TRBJ1-2; a weak D match, TRBD1 (5 bases). Germline V gene data show CDR1 as SGHTA and CDR2 as FQGNSA. The CDR3 has 16 amino acids. Trimming left V 1 base short and J 7 bases short, with 19 bases between. Written as DNA, the CDR3 is TGTGCCAGCAGCTTAGGTGGAGGGGCAAATCAAGGTGGCTACACCTTC. This encodes CASSLGGGANQGGYTF. Full variable domain (outside the CDR3, taken from reference TRBV7-2 and TRBJ1-2): GAGVSQSPSNKVTEKGKDVELRCDPISGHTALYWYRQSLGQGLEFLIYFQGNSAPDKSGLPSDRFSAERTGGSVSTLTIQRTQQEDSAVYLCASSLGGGANQGGYTFGSGTRLTVV.

The count of this clone is one. The chain couples TRBV10-2 to TRBJ2-2; TRBD2 matches 9 bases. In germline, CDR1 is WSHSY, CDR2 SAAADI. The CDR3 consists of 16 residues. V dropped 6 bases and J dropped 3; count of bases not matched to a gene: 8. DNA for the CDR3: TGCGCCAGCAGGCCGAGACTAGCGGAAGACACCGGGGAGCTGTTTTTT. Translation gives CASRPRLAEDTGELFF.

CDR3 amino acids: CASSAPGLAGVETQYF. The CDR3, as DNA: TGTGCCAGCAGTGCCCCGGGACTAGCGGGGGTGGAGACCCAGTACTTC. The rearrangement links TRBV2 to TRBJ2-5; 14 bases map to TRBD2. Trimming cost V 4 bases and J 5 bases; bases outside gene matches: 6. CDR1 and CDR2 (germline): SNHLY, FYNNEI. This CDR3 contains 16 residues.

The CDR3 protein is CAWSVGRNTEAFF. The CDR3 DNA sequence: TGTGCCTGGAGTGTAGGGAGGAACACTGAAGCTTTCTTT. This chain links TRBV30 with TRBJ1-1; unclear D gene. V was trimmed by 0 bases and J by 1 base, leaving 6 bases between them. This CDR3 contains 13 residues. Per the germline V gene, CDR1 is GTSNPN and CDR2 is SVGIG (reference sequence).

This chain uses TRBV9 with TRBJ2-2; the match to TRBD1 covers 12 bases. V trimming: 2 bases; J trimming: 6 bases; junction bases outside the gene matches: 8. Germline-derived CDR1 and CDR2 are SGDLS and YYNGEE. The CDR3 extends over 17 amino acids. CDR3 DNA: TGTGCCAGCAGCGTGTCGGGACAGGGGGCGCGCGCCGGGGAGCTGTTTTTT. Translating gives CASSVSGQGARAGELFF.